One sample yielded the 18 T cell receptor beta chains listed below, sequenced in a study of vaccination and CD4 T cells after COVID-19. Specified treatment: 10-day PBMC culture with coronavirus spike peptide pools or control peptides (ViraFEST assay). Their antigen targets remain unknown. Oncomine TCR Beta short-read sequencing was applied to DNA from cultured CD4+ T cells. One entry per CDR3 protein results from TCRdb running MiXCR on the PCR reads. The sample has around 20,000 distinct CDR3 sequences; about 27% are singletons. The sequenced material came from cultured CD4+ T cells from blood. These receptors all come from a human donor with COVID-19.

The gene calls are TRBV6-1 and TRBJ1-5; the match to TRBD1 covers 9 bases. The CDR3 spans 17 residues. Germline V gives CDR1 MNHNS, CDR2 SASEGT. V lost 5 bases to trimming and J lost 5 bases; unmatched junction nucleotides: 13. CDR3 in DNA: TGTGCCAGCAGTCTCTCCCCAACAGGGGGCAGAGATCAGCCCCAGCATTTT. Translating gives CASSLSPTGGRDQPQHF.

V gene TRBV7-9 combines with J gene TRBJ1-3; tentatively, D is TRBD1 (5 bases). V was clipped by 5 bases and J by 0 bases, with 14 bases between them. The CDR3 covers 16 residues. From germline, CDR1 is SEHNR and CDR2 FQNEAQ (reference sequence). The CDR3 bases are TGTGCCAGCAGCATTCCGGGACTTTCCTCTGGAAACACCATATATTTT. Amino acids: CASSIPGLSSGNTIYF.

The CDR3, as DNA: TGTGCCAGCAGCCGCACTTTGGGAGAGGGGTATGGCTACACCTTC. Its protein is CASSRTLGEGYGYTF. V and J are TRBV6-1 and TRBJ1-2; D possibly corresponds to TRBD1 (5 bases). Germline V gene data show CDR1 as MNHNS and CDR2 as SASEGT. This CDR3 has 15 residues. The ends were cut back, 6 bases at V and 5 bases at J, with 19 bases in the middle.

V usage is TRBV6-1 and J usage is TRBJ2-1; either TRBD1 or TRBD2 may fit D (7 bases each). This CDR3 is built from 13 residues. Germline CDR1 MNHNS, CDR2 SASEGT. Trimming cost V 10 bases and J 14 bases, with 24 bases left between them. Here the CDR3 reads CATTRRGGTDEFF. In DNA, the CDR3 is TGTGCCACAACAAGACGGGGAGGGACAGATGAGTTCTTC.

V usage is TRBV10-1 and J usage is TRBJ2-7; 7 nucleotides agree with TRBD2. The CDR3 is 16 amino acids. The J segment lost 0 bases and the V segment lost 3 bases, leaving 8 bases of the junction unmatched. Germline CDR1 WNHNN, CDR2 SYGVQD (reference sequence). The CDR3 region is CASSDSPGLSSYEQYF. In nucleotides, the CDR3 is TGCGCCAGCAGTGATTCGCCGGGACTATCCTCCTACGAGCAGTACTTC.

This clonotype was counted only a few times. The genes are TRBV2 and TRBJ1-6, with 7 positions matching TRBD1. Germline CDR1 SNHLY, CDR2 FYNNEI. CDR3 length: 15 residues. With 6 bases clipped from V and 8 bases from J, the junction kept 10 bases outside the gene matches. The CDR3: CASRDTDRDHSPLHF. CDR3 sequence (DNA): TGTGCCAGCAGGGATACCGACAGGGATCATTCACCCCTCCACTTT.

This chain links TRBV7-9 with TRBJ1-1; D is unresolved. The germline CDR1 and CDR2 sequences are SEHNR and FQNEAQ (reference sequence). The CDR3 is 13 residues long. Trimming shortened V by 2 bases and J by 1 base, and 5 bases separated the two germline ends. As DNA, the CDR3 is TGTGCCAGCAGCTTATCCAAGAACACTGAAGCTTTCTTT. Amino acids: CASSLSKNTEAFF.

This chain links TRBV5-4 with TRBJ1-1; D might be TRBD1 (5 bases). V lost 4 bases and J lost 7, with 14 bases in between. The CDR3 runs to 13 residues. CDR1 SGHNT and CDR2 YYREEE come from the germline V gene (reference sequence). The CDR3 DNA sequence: TGTGCCAGCAGCCCAAGAGGGACGGATGAAGCTTTCTTT. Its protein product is CASSPRGTDEAFF.

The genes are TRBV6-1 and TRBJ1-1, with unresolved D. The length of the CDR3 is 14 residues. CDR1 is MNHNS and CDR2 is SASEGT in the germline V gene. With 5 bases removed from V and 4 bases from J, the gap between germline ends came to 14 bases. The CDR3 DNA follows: TGTGCCAGCAGTAACGGAGTACGAGGCACTGAAGCTTTCTTT. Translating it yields CASSNGVRGTEAFF.

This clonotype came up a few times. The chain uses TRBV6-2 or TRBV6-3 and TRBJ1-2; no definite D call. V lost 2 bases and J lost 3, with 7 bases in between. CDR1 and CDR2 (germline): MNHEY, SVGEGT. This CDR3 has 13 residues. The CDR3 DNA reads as TGTGCCAGCAGTTACGCGGCAGACTATGGCTACACCTTC. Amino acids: CASSYAADYGYTF.

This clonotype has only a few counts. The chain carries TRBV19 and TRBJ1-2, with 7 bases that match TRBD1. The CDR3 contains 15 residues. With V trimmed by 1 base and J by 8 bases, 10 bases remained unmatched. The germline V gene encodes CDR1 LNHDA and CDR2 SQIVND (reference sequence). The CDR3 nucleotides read TGTGCCAGTAGTATAGCTGAGGGGGCGATAATCGGCTACACCTTC. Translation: CASSIAEGAIIGYTF.

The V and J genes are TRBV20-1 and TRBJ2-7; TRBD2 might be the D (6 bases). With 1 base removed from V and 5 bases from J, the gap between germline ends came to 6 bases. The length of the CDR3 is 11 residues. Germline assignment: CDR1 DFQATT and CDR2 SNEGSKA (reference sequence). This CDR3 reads CSARGGNEQYF. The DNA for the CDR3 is TGCAGTGCTAGAGGCGGGAACGAGCAGTACTTC.

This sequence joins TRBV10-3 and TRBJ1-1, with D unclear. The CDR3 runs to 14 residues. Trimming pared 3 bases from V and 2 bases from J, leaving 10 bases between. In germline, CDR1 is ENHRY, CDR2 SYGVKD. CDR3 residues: CAISEVWVNTEAFF. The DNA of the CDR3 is TGTGCCATCAGTGAAGTTTGGGTTAACACTGAAGCTTTCTTT.

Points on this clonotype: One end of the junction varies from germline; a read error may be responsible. CDR3 coding DNA: TGTGCCAGCAGGCCACCGGGACAGGGGAACTCTGGCTACACCTTC. It specifies CASRPPGQGNSGYTF. The J gene is TRBJ1-2, the V gene TRBV9; 10 nucleotides match TRBD1. The CDR3 sequence is 15 residues long. Germline CDR1 and CDR2: SGDLS and YYNGEE.

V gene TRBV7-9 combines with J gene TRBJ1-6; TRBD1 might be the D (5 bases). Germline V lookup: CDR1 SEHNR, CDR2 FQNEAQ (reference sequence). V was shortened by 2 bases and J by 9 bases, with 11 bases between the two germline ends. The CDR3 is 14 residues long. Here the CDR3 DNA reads TGTGCCAGCAGCTTACTAGGGGCGAGTTCACCCCTCCACTTT. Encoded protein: CASSLLGASSPLHF.

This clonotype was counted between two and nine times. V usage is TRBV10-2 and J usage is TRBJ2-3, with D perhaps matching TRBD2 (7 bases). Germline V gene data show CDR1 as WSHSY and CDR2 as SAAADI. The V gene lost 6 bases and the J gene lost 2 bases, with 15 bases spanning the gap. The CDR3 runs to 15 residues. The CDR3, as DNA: TGCGCCAGCAGCGCTCGGGGGGCTTCCACAGATACGCAGTATTTT. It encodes CASSARGASTDTQYF.

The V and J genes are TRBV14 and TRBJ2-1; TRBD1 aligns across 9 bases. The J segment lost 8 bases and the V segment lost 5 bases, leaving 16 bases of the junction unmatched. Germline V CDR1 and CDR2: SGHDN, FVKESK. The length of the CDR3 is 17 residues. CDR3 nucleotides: TGTGCCAGCAGCACCCAGACCGGGACAGGGTTTCGAGATGAGCAGTTCTTC. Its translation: CASSTQTGTGFRDEQFF.

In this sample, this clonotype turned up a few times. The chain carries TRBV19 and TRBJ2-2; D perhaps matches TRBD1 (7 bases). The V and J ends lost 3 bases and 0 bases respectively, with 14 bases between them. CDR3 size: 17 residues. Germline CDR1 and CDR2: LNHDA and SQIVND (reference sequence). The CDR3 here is CASSIPRGVSNTGELFF. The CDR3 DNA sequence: TGTGCCAGTAGTATCCCCAGGGGGGTTTCGAACACCGGGGAGCTGTTTTTT.